This T cell receptor beta chain was identified during a study of human T cells and chemical hapten exposure. This clonotype was counted at least ten times. The time point is: pre-sensitization, week 0. The treatment is: therapeutic diphenylcyclopropenone sensitization with weekly scalp DPC. TCRdb fed the RACE reads into MiXCR, producing one record per CDR3 protein. The table lists approximately 60,000 distinct CDR3 sequences, approximately 11% of them singletons. The CDR3 consists of 14 residues. V was pared by 2 bases and J by 1 base, with 2 bases of the junction left unmatched. CDR1 is LGHNA, CDR2 YSLEER, per germline.

The sample here was whole blood, taken in connection with sensitization to the hapten diphenylcyclopropenone (DPC). The TCR originated in a woman aged 40 to 50 with alopecia areata. Some clones in this sample may be carry-over from other donors' samples. The rearrangement links TRBV4-3 to TRBJ2-7; TRBD2 aligns across 7 bases. The CDR3 bases are TGCGCCAGCAGCCAAACTAGCGTGTCCTACGAGCAGTACTTC. This codes for CASSQTSVSYEQYF.